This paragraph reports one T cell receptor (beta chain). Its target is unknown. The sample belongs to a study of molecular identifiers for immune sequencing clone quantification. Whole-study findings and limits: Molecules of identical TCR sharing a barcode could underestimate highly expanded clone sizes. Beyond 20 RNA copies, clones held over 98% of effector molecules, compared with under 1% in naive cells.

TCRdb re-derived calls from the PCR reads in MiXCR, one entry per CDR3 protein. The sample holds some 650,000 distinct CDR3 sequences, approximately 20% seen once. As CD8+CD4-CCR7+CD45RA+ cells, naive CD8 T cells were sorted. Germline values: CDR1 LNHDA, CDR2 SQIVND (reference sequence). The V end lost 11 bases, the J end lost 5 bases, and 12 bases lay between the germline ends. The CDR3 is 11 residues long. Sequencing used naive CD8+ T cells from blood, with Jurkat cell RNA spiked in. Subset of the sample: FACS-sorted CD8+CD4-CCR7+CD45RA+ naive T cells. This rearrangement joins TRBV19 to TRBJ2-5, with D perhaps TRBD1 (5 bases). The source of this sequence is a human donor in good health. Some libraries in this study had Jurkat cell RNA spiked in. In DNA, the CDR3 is TGTGCCTGTTTAGGGGCGGAGACCCAGTACTTC. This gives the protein CACLGAETQYF.